The 6 T cell receptor beta chains in this list originate from one sample, sequenced in a study of cytomegalovirus exposure and HLA in healthy donors. The study ran its PCR with 60 Vbeta and 13 Jbeta primers. Some clones are missing from TCRdb's copy, which holds only in-frame ones; the method was immunoSEQ multiplex PCR. The sample consists of roughly 100,000 clones, roughly 80% of them appearing once. Sequenced input: PBMCs. All receptors come from a male donor in good health and CMV-seropositive.

The chain carries TRBV29-1 and TRBJ1-5, with D possibly TRBD1 on 6 matching bases. Germline V CDR1 and CDR2: SQVTM, ANQGSEA. The CDR3 is made up of 13 amino acids. V gave up 4 bases and J gave up 4 bases, with 11 bases separating them. The CDR3: CSVGTAENQPQHF. CDR3 nucleotides: TGCAGCGTTGGGACAGCAGAAAATCAGCCCCAGCATTTT.

This sequence joins TRBV19 and TRBJ2-1, with D perhaps matching TRBD1 (5 bases). The ends were cut back, 5 bases at V and 3 bases at J, with 26 bases in the middle. Germline V gene data show CDR1 as LNHDA and CDR2 as SQIVND (reference sequence). The CDR3 consists of 19 residues. CDR3 in DNA: TGTGCCAGTAGTTCCGCTTGGGGAAAGAGGACAAAATACTACAATGAGCAGTTCTTC. Translating it yields CASSSAWGKRTKYYNEQFF. The whole variable domain, filled in from reference TRBV19 and TRBJ2-1, reads DGGITQSPKYLFRKEGQNVTLSCEQNLNHDAMYWYRQDPGQGLRLIYYSQIVNDFQKGDIAEGYSVSREKKESFPLTVTSAQKNPTAFYLCASSSAWGKRTKYYNEQFFGPGTRLTVL.

The chain employs TRBV18 and TRBJ2-7, with 7 nucleotides matching TRBD1. V shed 5 bases and J 5 bases; nucleotides not matched to a gene: 12. The CDR3 consists of 15 residues. The germline V gene encodes CDR1 KGHSH and CDR2 LQKENI. Here the CDR3 DNA reads TGTGCCAGCTCATCGTCCCGGGACAGTTTTAACGAGCAGTACTTC. This translates into CASSSSRDSFNEQYF.

This clone was seen more than once but under ten times. The rearrangement uses TRBV10-1 and TRBJ2-7, with a tentative D call TRBD2 (6 bases). CDR1 and CDR2 from the germline V gene are WNHNN and SYGVQD (reference sequence). This CDR3 region has 18 residues. V was shortened by 0 bases and J by 0 bases, with 18 bases between the two germline ends. CDR3 loop: CASSESSAGLLSSYEQYF. CDR3 nucleotide sequence: TGCGCCAGCAGTGAGTCGTCGGCGGGACTCTTGAGCTCCTACGAGCAGTACTTC.

The rearrangement joins TRBV30 to TRBJ1-2, with D uncertain. With 5 bases removed from V and 8 bases from J, the gap between germline ends came to 18 bases. Per germline, CDR1 GTSNPN and CDR2 SVGIG (reference sequence). This CDR3 has 13 amino acids. CDR3 nucleotide sequence: TGTGCCTGGCATGAATCACGGTATGCCGGCTACACCTTC. It specifies CAWHESRYAGYTF.

The chain joins TRBV7-3 to TRBJ2-1; 7 bases match TRBD2. CDR3 length: 15 amino acids. Germline V CDR1 and CDR2: SGHTA, FQGTGA. Trimming cost V 4 bases and J 7 bases; bases outside gene matches: 10. CDR3 nucleotides: TGTGCCAGCAGCTCGCAAGCGGGGTCGGCGAATGAGCAGTTCTTC. As protein: CASSSQAGSANEQFF. Full variable domain (missing parts from reference TRBV7-3 and TRBJ2-1): GAGVSQTPSNKVTEKGKYVELRCDPISGHTALYWYRQSLGQGPEFLIYFQGTGAADDSGLPNDRFFAVRPEGSVSTLKIQRTERGDSAVYLCASSSQAGSANEQFFGPGTRLTVL.